The 28 T cell receptor beta chains presented below share a single source sample, sequenced in a study of blood T cells in healthy people across ages. A second 7 to 11 cycle PCR used barcoded and J-beta primers. One entry per CDR3 protein results from TCRdb running MiXCR on the 5' RACE reads. Among around 1,000,000 distinct CDR3 sequences listed, around two fifths were seen once. The sample consisted of blood. These receptors all stem from a man aged 18 to 30 in good health.

The sample holds many counts of this clonotype. The chain couples TRBV7-2 to TRBJ2-7, with a tentative D call TRBD2 (6 bases). Germline V gene sequence: CDR1 SGHTA, CDR2 FQGNSA. Trimming took off 1 base at V and 5 bases at J, with 9 bases between the two ends. The CDR3 totals 13 residues. CDR3 residues: CASSLDRGNEQYF. CDR3 bases: TGTGCCAGCAGCTTAGACCGGGGGAACGAGCAGTACTTC. Combining the CDR3 with reference TRBV7-2 and TRBJ2-7 gives the whole variable domain GAGVSQSPSNKVTEKGKDVELRCDPISGHTALYWYRQSLGQGLEFLIYFQGNSAPDKSGLPSDRFSAERTGGSVSTLTIQRTQQEDSAVYLCASSLDRGNEQYFGPGTRLTVT.

This clonotype was counted many times. An end of the junction does not agree with germline; a read error may underlie this. The chain is built from TRBV5-1 and TRBJ2-3; no reliable D call. The CDR3 has 14 amino acids. Germline V gives CDR1 SGHRS, CDR2 YFSETQ. CDR3 nucleotide sequence: TGTGCCAGCAGTTTAGCCCTTAGCACAGATACGCAGTATTTT. Its protein is CASSLALSTDTQYF.

This chain uses TRBV14 with TRBJ2-7; TRBD2 aligns across 9 bases. This CDR3 is built from 13 residues. The V segment lost 4 bases and the J segment 6 bases; nucleotides outside the gene matches: 4. Germline lookup yields CDR1 SGHDN and CDR2 FVKESK. CDR3 DNA: TGTGCCAGCAGCCCAACACTAGCGGGCGAGCAGTACTTC. Amino acid sequence: CASSPTLAGEQYF. Combining the CDR3 with reference TRBV14 and TRBJ2-7 gives the whole variable domain EAGVTQFPSHSVIEKGQTVTLRCDPISGHDNLYWYRRVMGKEIKFLLHFVKESKQDESGMPNNRFLAERTGGTYSTLKVQPAELEDSGVYFCASSPTLAGEQYFGPGTRLTVT.

This clonotype has only a few counts. This chain connects TRBV20-1 to TRBJ1-1; D ambiguous. V gave up 4 bases and J gave up 4 bases, with 7 bases separating them. Germline V gives CDR1 DFQATT, CDR2 SNEGSKA (reference sequence). This CDR3 spans 11 amino acids. The CDR3 is CSAKKITEAFF. DNA for the CDR3: TGCAGTGCTAAAAAAATCACTGAAGCTTTCTTT.

The J gene is TRBJ1-2, the V gene TRBV6-1, with D possibly matching TRBD1 (6 bases). Trimming removed 0 bases from V and 8 bases from J, with 16 bases in between. CDR1 MNHNS and CDR2 SASEGT come from the germline V gene. This CDR3 is built from 15 residues. The CDR3 loop is CASSEATGTLGGYTF. The CDR3 DNA reads as TGTGCCAGCAGTGAAGCGACAGGAACCCTCGGCGGCTACACCTTC.

The V gene is TRBV11-2, the J gene TRBJ2-5; tentative D call: TRBD2 (6 bases). Germline V gives CDR1 SGHAT, CDR2 FQNNGV. The V end lost 4 bases, the J end lost 3 bases, and 18 bases lay between the germline ends. This CDR3 contains 16 residues. The CDR3 loop is CASSSRGILGKETQYF. CDR3 nucleotides: TGTGCCAGCAGCTCCCGGGGGATTTTGGGCAAAGAGACCCAGTACTTC.

The rearrangement joins TRBV30 to TRBJ2-2, with TRBD2 identical over 7 bases. The germline V gene encodes CDR1 GTSNPN and CDR2 SVGIG (reference sequence). J gave up 6 bases and V 2 bases, and 12 bases lay outside the gene matches. There are 16 residues in the CDR3. CDR3 sequence reads: CAWSRKGLVGAGELFF. The CDR3 DNA reads as TGTGCCTGGAGTCGAAAAGGACTAGTTGGGGCCGGGGAGCTGTTTTTT.

On this clonotype itself: This may come from a read error, since a much larger clone is one base off. The chain is built from TRBV20-1 and TRBJ2-5; no definite D call. V lost 5 bases to trimming and J lost 0 bases, with 10 bases between them. The CDR3 has 13 residues. Germline CDR1 reads DFQATT; CDR2 reads SNEGSKA (reference sequence). The CDR3 spells CSAAAGYQETQYF. The CDR3, as DNA: TGCAGTGCTGCCGCCGGGTACCAAGAGACCCAGTACTTC.

The chain links TRBV5-5 to TRBJ1-4, with D tentatively TRBD1 (5 bases). The CDR3 has 15 residues. Germline V CDR1 and CDR2: SGHKS, YYEKEE (reference sequence). Trimming took off 0 bases at V and 6 bases at J, with 12 bases between the two ends. The CDR3 nucleotides read TGTGCCAGCAGCTTGGCCGGCAGGGTGTATGAAAAACTGTTTTTT. It is translated as CASSLAGRVYEKLFF.

The V gene is TRBV5-5, the J gene TRBJ2-7; no clear D gene. Germline V gene lookup returns CDR1 SGHKS and CDR2 YYEKEE (reference sequence). The CDR3 spans 16 residues. Trimming removed 1 base from V and 1 base from J, with 15 bases in between. In nucleotides, the CDR3 is TGTGCCAGCAGCTTGTCAGAGATGGGCAGTTCCTACGAGCAGTACTTC. Translating it yields CASSLSEMGSSYEQYF.

The chain links TRBV6-6 to TRBJ1-1; D perhaps matches TRBD1 (6 bases). Germline V lookup: CDR1 MNHNY, CDR2 SVGAGI (reference sequence). The CDR3 totals 14 residues. Trimming removed 0 bases at V and 6 bases at J, with 11 bases between. CDR3 in amino acids: CASSYSGGYAEAFF. The CDR3 DNA follows: TGTGCCAGCAGTTACTCGGGGGGCTACGCTGAAGCTTTCTTT.

This clonotype has just a few counts. The genes are TRBV7-2 and TRBJ2-7; TRBD1 matches at 7 bases. The ends lost 5 bases at V and 2 bases at J; junction bases unmatched: 6. The CDR3 contains 14 residues. Germline loops: CDR1 SGHTA, CDR2 FQGNSA. The CDR3 DNA sequence: TGTGCCAGCAGCCCTAAGACAGGGCCCTACGAGCAGTACTTC. Translating gives CASSPKTGPYEQYF. The full variable domain, its missing parts supplied by reference TRBV7-2 and TRBJ2-7, is GAGVSQSPSNKVTEKGKDVELRCDPISGHTALYWYRQSLGQGLEFLIYFQGNSAPDKSGLPSDRFSAERTGGSVSTLTIQRTQQEDSAVYLCASSPKTGPYEQYFGPGTRLTVT.

This chain connects TRBV6-2 or TRBV6-3 to TRBJ1-2; TRBD1 matches at 11 bases. There are 15 residues in the CDR3. J gave up 9 bases and V 8 bases, and 14 bases lay outside the gene matches. In germline, CDR1 is MNHEY, CDR2 SVGEGT. The CDR3 spells CASGKRTGGADSYTF. The CDR3 DNA reads as TGTGCCAGCGGTAAACGGACAGGGGGCGCCGATAGCTACACCTTC.

The chain employs TRBV7-2 and TRBJ2-5; D possibly uses TRBD1 or TRBD2 (5 bases each). From germline, CDR1 is SGHTA and CDR2 FQGNSA. The CDR3 is 14 amino acids. Deletions cut 5 bases from V and 2 bases from J, with 12 bases between. CDR3 region: CASSGDLTQETQYF. CDR3 coding DNA: TGTGCCAGCAGCGGGGACCTCACACAAGAGACCCAGTACTTC.

The chain employs TRBV5-6 and TRBJ2-1; D tentatively fits TRBD1 or TRBD2 (6 bases each). CDR1 SGHDT and CDR2 YYEEEE come from the germline V gene. The CDR3 runs 15 residues. V lost 4 bases and J lost 7, with 18 bases in between. The CDR3 DNA reads TGTGCCAGCAGCCTGGGACTCGGGGGCGGGAATGAGCAGTTCTTC. Amino acid sequence: CASSLGLGGGNEQFF.

This clonotype showed up just a few times. This chain uses TRBV5-1 with TRBJ2-4; 10 bases line up with TRBD1. V gave up 4 bases and J gave up 4 bases; unmatched junction bases: 8. This CDR3 is 16 amino acids long. The V gene's germline CDR1 is SGHRS and CDR2 YFSETQ. This CDR3 reads CASSPGTGALKNIQYF. Written as DNA, the CDR3 is TGCGCCAGCAGCCCCGGGACAGGGGCCCTAAAAAACATTCAGTACTTC.

This sequence joins TRBV20-1 and TRBJ2-3, with D unresolved. This CDR3 comprises 14 residues. V lost 0 bases to trimming and J lost 5 bases, with 12 bases between them. From germline, CDR1 is DFQATT and CDR2 SNEGSKA (reference sequence). DNA of the CDR3: TGCAGTGCTAGAGATCGTCTAGTTCAAGATACGCAGTATTTT. Translated, it gives CSARDRLVQDTQYF.

The rearrangement joins TRBV15 to TRBJ1-5; no reliable D call. V was cut by 2 bases and J by 1 base, with 9 bases left in between. The CDR3 sequence is 15 residues long. CDR1 is LNHNV, CDR2 YYDKDF, per germline (reference sequence). The CDR3 nucleotides are TGTGCCACCAGCAGAATAGGTGCAAGCAATCAGCCCCAGCATTTT. It codes for CATSRIGASNQPQHF.

The rearrangement links TRBV20-1 to TRBJ1-2; D gene ambiguous. Between the trimmed V and J ends, which lost 3 bases and 1 base, there was a span of 21 bases. CDR3 length: 17 amino acids. Germline lookup yields CDR1 DFQATT and CDR2 SNEGSKA (reference sequence). The CDR3 bases are TGCAGTGCTAGTTTTCCAGAACCCTCGGCACGTAACTATGGCTACACCTTC. Translating gives CSASFPEPSARNYGYTF.

This clonotype was counted at least ten times. The chain links TRBV5-6 to TRBJ2-5; unclear D gene. In germline, CDR1 is SGHDT, CDR2 YYEEEE. The CDR3 runs to 13 residues. Trimming took 4 bases from V and 6 from J, leaving 13 bases between them. The CDR3 loop reads CASSLSRWQTQYF. Written as DNA, the CDR3 is TGTGCCAGCAGCCTCTCCCGGTGGCAGACCCAGTACTTC.

A few counts support this clonotype. The rearrangement joins TRBV30 to TRBJ2-3; 11 positions agree with TRBD2. J gave up 4 bases and V 4 bases, and 10 bases lay outside the gene matches. CDR1 is GTSNPN and CDR2 is SVGIG in the germline V gene (reference sequence). This CDR3 has 16 amino acids. The CDR3 here is CAWTPGGSGGADTQYF. The CDR3 bases are TGTGCCTGGACCCCAGGTGGTAGCGGGGGGGCAGATACGCAGTATTTT.

In its sample, this clonotype was seen a few times. This rearrangement joins TRBV9 to TRBJ2-1, with 10 bases that match TRBD2. Germline V gene lookup returns CDR1 SGDLS and CDR2 YYNGEE. The V gene end was trimmed by 2 bases and the J gene end by 0 bases; junction bases not matched to a gene: 5. CDR3 length: 17 residues. The chain's CDR3 is CASSVRLAGSSYNEQFF. The DNA of the CDR3 is TGTGCCAGCAGCGTGCGACTAGCGGGTTCCTCCTACAATGAGCAGTTCTTC.

The rearrangement joins TRBV6-1 to TRBJ2-2; no reliable D call. Germline V gene lookup returns CDR1 MNHNS and CDR2 SASEGT. The CDR3 is 13 amino acids. Trimming cost V 0 bases and J 6 bases, with 5 bases left between them. CDR3 in amino acids: CASSEARSGELFF. In DNA, the CDR3 is TGTGCCAGCAGTGAAGCTAGGTCCGGGGAGCTGTTTTTT.

Note on this clonotype: A read error may be the cause here, since a much bigger clone is one base away. The rearrangement joins TRBV6-2 or TRBV6-3 to TRBJ2-2; D is undetermined. The germline CDR1 and CDR2 sequences are MNHEY and SVGEGT. The CDR3 is 11 residues long. Trimming took 7 bases from V and 6 from J, leaving 6 bases between them. In DNA form, the CDR3 reads TGTGCCAGCACTTTTCCCGGGGAGCTGTTTTTT. Translation: CASTFPGELFF.

The chain has TRBV12-3 or TRBV12-4 and TRBJ2-1, with 11 positions matching TRBD2. This CDR3 contains 17 residues. V lost 6 bases and J lost 2; bases outside the gene matches: 9. The CDR3 protein is CASSRLRLAGTYNEQFF. CDR3 bases: TGTGCCAGCAGCCGCCTCCGACTAGCGGGGACCTACAATGAGCAGTTCTTC.

This sequence joins TRBV20-1 and TRBJ1-2; a possible D gene is TRBD1 (5 bases). The CDR3 runs to 12 residues. Deletions cut 5 bases from V and 8 bases from J, with 15 bases between. CDR1 is DFQATT and CDR2 is SNEGSKA in the germline V gene (reference sequence). The CDR3 region is CSAYSGGGGYTF. The CDR3 DNA sequence: TGCAGTGCTTACTCCGGGGGAGGGGGCTACACCTTC.

This clonotype has just a few counts. This chain joins TRBV9 and TRBJ2-5; D remains ambiguous. This CDR3 comprises 14 residues. CDR1 and CDR2 (germline): SGDLS, YYNGEE. Trimming removed 0 bases from V and 5 bases from J, with 11 bases in between. The CDR3 coding sequence is TGTGCCAGCAGCGTAGCTGAAGGGCTGGAGACCCAGTACTTC. Translated, it gives CASSVAEGLETQYF.

The chain is built from TRBV6-1 and TRBJ1-5; unclear D gene. Germline V gene sequence: CDR1 MNHNS, CDR2 SASEGT. V was trimmed by 4 bases and J by 0 bases, leaving 10 bases between them. The length of the CDR3 is 15 residues. CDR3 in DNA: TGTGCCAGCAGTGCCCAGGCCTATAGCAATCAGCCCCAGCATTTT. This translates into CASSAQAYSNQPQHF.